This TCR beta chain originates from a study of blood T cell repertoires in COVID-19. Study overall: Material from acute and convalescent COVID-19 was sourced from the United States, Italy and Spain.

The method was immunoSEQ multiplex PCR; TCRdb's version includes in-frame clones alone and lacks a portion of them. The sample yields around 78,000 clones, about 89% seen once. The germline V gene encodes CDR1 LGHNA and CDR2 YNFKEQ. The CDR3 totals 18 residues. V lost 4 bases and J lost 0; bases outside the gene matches: 10. The TCR sequence derives from a woman aged 55-75 years with acute or convalescent COVID-19. The gene calls are TRBV4-2 and TRBJ2-3, with 10 bases that match TRBD2. Source material: peripheral blood. The CDR3 sequence is CASSPIAETSGSTDTQYF. CDR3 in DNA: TGTGCCAGCAGCCCGATAGCTGAGACTAGCGGGAGCACAGATACGCAGTATTTT.